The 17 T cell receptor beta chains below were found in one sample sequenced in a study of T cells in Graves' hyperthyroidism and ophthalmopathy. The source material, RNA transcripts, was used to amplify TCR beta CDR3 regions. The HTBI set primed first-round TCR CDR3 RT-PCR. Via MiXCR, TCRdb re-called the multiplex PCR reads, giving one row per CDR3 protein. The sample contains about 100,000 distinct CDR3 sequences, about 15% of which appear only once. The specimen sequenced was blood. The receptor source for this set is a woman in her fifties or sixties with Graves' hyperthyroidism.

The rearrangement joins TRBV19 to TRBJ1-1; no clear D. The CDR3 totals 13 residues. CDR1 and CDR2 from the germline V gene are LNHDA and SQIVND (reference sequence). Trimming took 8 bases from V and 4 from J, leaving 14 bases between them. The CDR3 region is CASGIMAGTEAFF. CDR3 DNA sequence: TGTGCCAGTGGGATAATGGCGGGCACTGAAGCTTTCTTT. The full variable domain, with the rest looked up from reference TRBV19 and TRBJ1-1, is DGGITQSPKYLFRKEGQNVTLSCEQNLNHDAMYWYRQDPGQGLRLIYYSQIVNDFQKGDIAEGYSVSREKKESFPLTVTSAQKNPTAFYLCASGIMAGTEAFFGQGTRLTVV.

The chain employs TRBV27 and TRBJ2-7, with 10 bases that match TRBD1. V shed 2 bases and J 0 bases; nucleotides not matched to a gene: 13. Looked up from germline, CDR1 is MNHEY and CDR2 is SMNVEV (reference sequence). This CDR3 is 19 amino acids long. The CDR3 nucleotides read TGTGCCAGCAGTTTAATGGGGGACAGGGGCACTTGGAACTCCTACGAGCAGTACTTC. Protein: CASSLMGDRGTWNSYEQYF.

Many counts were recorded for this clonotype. The DNA for the CDR3 is TGTGCCAGCTCACCAGATTCCGGACAAGGATTAAATACGCAGTATTTT. Translating it yields CASSPDSGQGLNTQYF. The chain has TRBV18 and TRBJ2-3; TRBD1 is a possible D gene (5 bases). There are 16 residues in the CDR3. CDR1 is KGHSH and CDR2 is LQKENI in the germline V gene. V was pared by 2 bases and J by 7 bases, with 19 bases between.

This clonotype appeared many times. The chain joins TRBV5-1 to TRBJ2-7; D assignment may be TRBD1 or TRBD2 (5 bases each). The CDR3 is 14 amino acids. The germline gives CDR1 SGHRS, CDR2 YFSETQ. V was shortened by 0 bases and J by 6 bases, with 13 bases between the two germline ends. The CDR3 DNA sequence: TGCGCCAGCAGCTTGGGAGGGGCCTCCCCCGAGCAGTACGTC. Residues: CASSLGGASPEQYV.

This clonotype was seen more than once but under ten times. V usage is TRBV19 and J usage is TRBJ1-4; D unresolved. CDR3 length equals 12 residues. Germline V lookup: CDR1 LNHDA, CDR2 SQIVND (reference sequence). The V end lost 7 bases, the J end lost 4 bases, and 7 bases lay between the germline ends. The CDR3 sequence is CASIGDNEKLFF. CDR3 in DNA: TGTGCCAGTATTGGAGATAATGAAAAACTGTTTTTT.

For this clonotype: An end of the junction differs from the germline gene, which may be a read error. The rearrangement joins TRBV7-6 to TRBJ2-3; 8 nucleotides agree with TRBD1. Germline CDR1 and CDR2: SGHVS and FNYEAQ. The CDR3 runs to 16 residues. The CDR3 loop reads CASSLTQGALTDTRYF. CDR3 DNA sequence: TGTGCCAGCAGCCTTACCCAGGGGGCTCTCACAGATACGCGGTATTTT.

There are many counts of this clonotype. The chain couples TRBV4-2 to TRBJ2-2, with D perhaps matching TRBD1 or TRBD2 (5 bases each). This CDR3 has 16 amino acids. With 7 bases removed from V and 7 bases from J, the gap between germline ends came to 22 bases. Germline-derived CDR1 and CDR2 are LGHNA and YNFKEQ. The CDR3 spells CASTRGIPGLDGELFF. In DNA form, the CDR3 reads TGTGCCAGCACCCGGGGCATCCCGGGTTTGGACGGGGAGCTGTTTTTT.

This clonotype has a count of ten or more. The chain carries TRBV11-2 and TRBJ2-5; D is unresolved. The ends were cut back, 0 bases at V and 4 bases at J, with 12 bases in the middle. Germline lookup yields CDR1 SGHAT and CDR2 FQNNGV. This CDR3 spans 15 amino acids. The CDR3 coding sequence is TGTGCCAGCAGCTTAGATATGAGGCTAGGAGAGACCCAGTACTTC. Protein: CASSLDMRLGETQYF.

CDR3 residues: CASTKGPESNQPQHF. The CDR3 DNA is TGTGCCAGCACTAAAGGTCCAGAAAGCAATCAGCCCCAGCATTTT. The chain uses TRBV12-3 or TRBV12-4 and TRBJ1-5; D gene unclear. There are 15 residues in the CDR3. The V end lost 7 bases, the J end lost 1 base, and 14 bases lay between the germline ends.

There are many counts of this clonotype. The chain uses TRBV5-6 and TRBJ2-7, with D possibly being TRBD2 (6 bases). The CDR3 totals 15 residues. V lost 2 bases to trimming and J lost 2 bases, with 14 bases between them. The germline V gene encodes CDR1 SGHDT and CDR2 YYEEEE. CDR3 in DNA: TGTGCCAGCAGCTTAAGGGACTCTGCGCCCTACGAGCAGTACTTC. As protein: CASSLRDSAPYEQYF.

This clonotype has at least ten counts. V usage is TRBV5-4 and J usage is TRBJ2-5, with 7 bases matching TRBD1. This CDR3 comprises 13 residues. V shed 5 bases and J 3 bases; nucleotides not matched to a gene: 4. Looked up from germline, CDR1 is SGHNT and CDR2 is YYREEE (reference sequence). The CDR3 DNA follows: TGTGCCAGCAGGAACCAGGGGGAAGAGACCCAGTACTTC. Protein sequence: CASRNQGEETQYF.

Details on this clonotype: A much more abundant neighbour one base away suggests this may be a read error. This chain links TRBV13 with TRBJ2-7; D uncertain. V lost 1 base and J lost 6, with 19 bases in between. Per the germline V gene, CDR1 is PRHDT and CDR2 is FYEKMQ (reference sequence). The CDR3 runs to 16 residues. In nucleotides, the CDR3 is TGTGCCAGCAGCTTAGCCAGGTGGCGGAGAGCCTGCGAGCAGTACTTC. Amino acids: CASSLARWRRACEQYF.

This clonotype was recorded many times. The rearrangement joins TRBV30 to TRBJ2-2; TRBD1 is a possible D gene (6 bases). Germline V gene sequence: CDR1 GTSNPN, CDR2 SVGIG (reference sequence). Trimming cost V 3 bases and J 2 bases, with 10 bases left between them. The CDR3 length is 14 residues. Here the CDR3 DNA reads TGTGCCTGGAGCTTGGACAGCAACACCGGGGAGCTGTTTTTT. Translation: CAWSLDSNTGELFF. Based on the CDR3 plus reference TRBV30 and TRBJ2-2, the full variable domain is SQTIHQWPATLVQPVGSPLSLECTVEGTSNPNLYWYRQAAGRGLQLLFYSVGIGQISSEVPQNLSASRPQDRQFILSSKKLLLSDSGFYLCAWSLDSNTGELFFGEGSRLTVL.

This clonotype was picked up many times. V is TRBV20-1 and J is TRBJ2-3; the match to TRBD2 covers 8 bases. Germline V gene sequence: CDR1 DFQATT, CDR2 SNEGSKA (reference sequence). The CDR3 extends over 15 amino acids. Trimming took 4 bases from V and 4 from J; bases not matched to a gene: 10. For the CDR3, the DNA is TGCAGTGCTACCCGAGGGCTAGCGGGTGCAGATACGCAGTATTTT. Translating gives CSATRGLAGADTQYF.

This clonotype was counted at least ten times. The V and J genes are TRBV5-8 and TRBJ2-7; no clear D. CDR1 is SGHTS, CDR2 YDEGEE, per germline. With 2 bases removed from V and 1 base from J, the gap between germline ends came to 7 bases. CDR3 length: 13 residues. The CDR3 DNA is TGTGCCAGCAGCTTCGACATATCCTACGAGCAGTACGTC. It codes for CASSFDISYEQYV.

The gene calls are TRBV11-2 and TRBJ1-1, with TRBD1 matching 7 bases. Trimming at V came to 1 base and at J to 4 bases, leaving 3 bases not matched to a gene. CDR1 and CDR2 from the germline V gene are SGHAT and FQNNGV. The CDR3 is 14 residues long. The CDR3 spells CASSLVRGRTEAFF. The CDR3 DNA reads TGTGCCAGCAGCTTAGTAAGGGGGCGCACTGAAGCTTTCTTT. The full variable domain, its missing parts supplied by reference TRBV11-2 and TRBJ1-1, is EAGVAQSPRYKIIEKRQSVAFWCNPISGHATLYWYQQILGQGPKLLIQFQNNGVVDDSQLPKDRFSAERLKGVDSTLKIQPAKLEDSAVYLCASSLVRGRTEAFFGQGTRLTVV.

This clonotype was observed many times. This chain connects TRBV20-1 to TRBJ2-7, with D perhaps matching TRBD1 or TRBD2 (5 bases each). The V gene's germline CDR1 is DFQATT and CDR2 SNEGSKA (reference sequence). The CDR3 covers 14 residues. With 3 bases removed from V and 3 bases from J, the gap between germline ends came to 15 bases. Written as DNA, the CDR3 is TGCAGTGCTAGGAAGCCGGGACCCCGCTACGAGCAGTACTTC. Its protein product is CSARKPGPRYEQYF.